The subject of this entry is one T cell receptor (beta chain). The antigen is undetermined. The data are from a study of monozygotic twins with cystic fibrosis. Per germline, CDR1 MNHNS and CDR2 SASEGT. CDR3 length: 15 residues. Trimming removed 0 bases at V and 1 base at J, with 8 bases between. The data were produced by immunoSEQ multiplex PCR, yet TCRdb's version contains in-frame clones alone and is incomplete. The sample has approximately 23,000 clones; just under 90% are singletons. Study-wide findings and caveats: Monozygotic CF twins shared more identical nucleotide clonotypes than unrelated patients.

The origin of this receptor is a woman between 25 and 40 years old with cystic fibrosis. The sequenced sample was blood. The V gene is TRBV6-1, the J gene TRBJ2-3; D might be TRBD1 or TRBD2, each matching 5 bases. The CDR3 is CASSEARGGTDTQYF. The CDR3 DNA is TGTGCCAGCAGTGAAGCACGGGGCGGCACAGATACGCAGTATTTT.